One T cell receptor beta chain is described in this entry. Its specific antigen is unknown. There are no base qualities to consult, and no much larger clone falls within one base. The data were taken from a study of cytomegalovirus exposure and HLA in healthy donors (dated by TCRdb to 2016 to 2017). The study in broad terms: An earlier analysis of around 600 of the donors reported about 290 Gb of sequence data and some 120 million unique TCR beta sequences from approximately 180 million T cells. Donor age, sex, ethnicity and CMV serostatus were compiled alongside the repertoire data. An earlier analysis of 587 of the donors used high-throughput TCR beta sequencing to judge whether each TCR beta V gene segment behaved as functional or pseudogenic. A later analysis re-analyzed previously published TCR beta repertoires from about 730 donors and added high-resolution HLA genotyping to study TCR occurrence patterns. The later analysis used no new phenotypic data to find candidate immune exposures, relying instead on TCR beta sequences and their occurrence across donors. Using immunosequencing, the study profiled T cell repertoires from roughly 650 subjects and related those repertoires to cytomegalovirus serostatus. The number of donors typed differed by locus, with about 629-630 for A, B, C, DRB1 and DQB1, roughly 520 for DQA1, 600 to 610 for DPA1, and some 470 for DPB1. Of the roughly 410 genotyped donors, 65% to 90% were placed in the genetic ancestry cluster associated with self-reported Caucasian donors. An early release covering roughly 640 HLA-typed donors comprised about 300 gigabases of sequencing data and 85 million to 100 million unique TCR sequences. A later genetic analysis took genome-wide SNP genotypes for 398 of the 666 donors and used that subset as a discovery cohort. Both class I and class II loci were covered by HLA typing, at four-digit resolution. Because of strong linkage in the cohort, five DR-DQ haplotypes were treated as single units for association and clustering. To predict cytomegalovirus infection status, the study combined high-throughput TCR immunosequencing, statistical association of individual TCRs with disease status, and machine learning. A separate validation cohort of some 130 different subjects was used in addition to the roughly 670-subject first cohort. Every discovery cohort repertoire had been produced on one sequencing platform. Across around 400 genotyped donors of the cohort, an average of about 240,000 unique TCR beta nucleotide sequences per donor were sequenced, and roughly a sixth of those sequences were non-productive. The study was designed to test whether signatures of past pathogen exposure could be identified by cataloging public T cell receptors.

The cohort comprised some 730 healthy bone marrow donors. All cohort members were sampled while nominally healthy, although unrecorded immune exposures were likely present. The donor tested CMV seropositive, placing the donor among the roughly 300 seropositive members of the cohort. Every donor gave a peripheral blood sample, and the peripheral blood mononuclear cells from that sample were used for TCR beta sequencing. Genomic DNA extraction from the blood cell samples was performed with the Qiagen DNeasy Blood Extraction Kit. The research as a whole found: Most CMV-associated TCR beta chains appeared to be HLA-restricted in a later analysis, and the HLA associations seemed to be driven largely by CMV exposure. The authors suggested that the approach could potentially be extended to other disease states and immunological phenotypes. In the study, some 160 TCR beta chains were listed as associated with cytomegalovirus. The presence/absence analyses assumed that sequencing depth was roughly uniform across donors, and that assumption may not be true. A later analysis reported that several top co-occurrence clusters appeared linked to parvovirus B19, influenza, CMV and Epstein-Barr virus. A further reported finding was that TCR beta sequences accurately predicted the HLA-A and HLA-B alleles for most subjects in the first cohort. Because counts were too low, approximately 15 rarely observed V segments, including chromosome 9 orphons, were excluded from the earlier analysis of 587 of the donors. A cluster of highly shared sequence variants was judged likely to be a technical artifact of the sequencing pipeline. In a later genetic analysis, a missense DCLRE1C variant was associated with V-gene and J-gene trimming of TCR beta chains, and the association was replicated in an independent cohort. Because some donors lacked HLA typing at each locus, the association tests relied only on the typed subset. Assigning TCR associations to individual alleles was difficult when HLA alleles, especially DR and DQ, strongly co-occurred. Linkage disequilibrium might explain the correlated functional status among segregating V segments, but an unknown experimental factor could not be excluded. The classifier was reported to diagnose cytomegalovirus status with high specificity and sensitivity in both the original and validation cohorts. In vitro tests confirmed that a few of the cytomegalovirus-associated TCR beta chains recognize cytomegalovirus antigens. A later analysis found that TCR association rates varied across HLA loci, with DRB1 alleles showing the most associated TCRs and HLA-C alleles the fewest. Only TCR beta chains were sequenced in this cohort, and the absence of alpha or paired-chain data limited detectable features. Compared with the approximately 710-donor mean, donors in an Asian-associated ancestry cluster had fewer N-insertions in productive TCRs, according to a later genetic analysis. While some public TCRs were present in many individuals, most TCR sequences turned up only very rarely across donors. In a later analysis, more than 15,000 TCR beta sequences were associated with specific HLA alleles at a false discovery rate of 0.05. For the cohort, immune exposure information was limited to CMV serostatus. Compared with equally common non-associated chains, HLA-associated TCR beta chains in a later analysis were more clonally expanded and had lower generation probabilities. Broadly in line with IMGT annotations, most TCR beta V segments showed up in productive rearrangements about 90% or about 30% of the time in an earlier analysis of around 550 of the donors.

Library prep was done by the immunoSEQ multiplex PCR assay. For the multiplex PCR, a mixture combining 60 forward primers for TCR Vbeta segments and 13 reverse primers for TCR Jbeta segments was used. A multiplex PCR assay on genomic DNA amplified the CDR3 region of rearranged TCR beta genes. Amplified TCR beta libraries were sequenced as 87-base-pair reads on the Illumina HiSeq System. The study's own analysis went as follows. Across the 670 or so repertoires, a later analysis counted 80 million or so unique TCR beta chains, roughly 11 million of which were shared by at least two donors. Raw reads were error-corrected and collapsed into unique sequences with a nearest-neighbor algorithm that merged closely related sequences to remove PCR and sequencing errors. To assign V, D and J gene segments, CDR3 sequences were aligned to IMGT reference sequences. For a sequence to be retained, at least a six-nucleotide match to both a V gene segment and a J gene segment was required. A rearrangement was called productive if the CDR3 had no stop codons and remained in frame with V and J, and every other rearrangement was called non-productive. Following IMGT convention, CDR3 was defined as the stretch from the second conserved V-encoded cysteine up to the conserved J-encoded phenylalanine. The earlier analysis of some 550 of the donors excluded any sequence lacking an unambiguous match to a single V gene segment. In an earlier analysis of approximately 550 of the donors, V segments were called functional above 56.7% productive rearrangements and were called segregating when the between-donor standard deviation exceeded 5%. A statistical classification framework was built to diagnose cytomegalovirus status from the catalog of TCR beta chain sequences. A later analysis assigned V and J genes by comparing TCR nucleotide sequences with IMGT/GENE-DB human TR gene sequences. Using the TCRdist pipeline, a later analysis assigned CDR3 sequences along with most-parsimonious VDJ recombination scenarios. In a later analysis, each TCR beta chain was defined by its CDR3 amino acid sequence together with its V-gene family, and reads without a unique V-gene family were excluded. A later analysis removed several hundred highly shared, low-generation-probability nucleotide sequences to deal with suspected cross-contamination and a sequencing artifact. For each public chain, a later analysis derived a clonal expansion index from normalized ranks of inferred template counts within each repertoire. Generation probabilities in a later analysis came from a VDJ recombination model fitted to out-of-frame rearrangements, and those results were checked against IGoR. In a later analysis, TCR-TCR, TCR-HLA and TCR-CMV co-occurrence was scored with hypergeometric tests, and a repertoire-size bias correction was applied to TCR pairs. A later analysis estimated false discovery rates by permuting HLA or CMV assignments 20 times. In a later analysis, co-occurring TCRs were grouped with DBSCAN, and TCRdist sequence similarity was added when clustering was performed within HLA-allele-positive subsets. For co-occurrence clustering, repertoires with fewer than 30,000 or more than 120,000 public chains were excluded, along with five repertoires with anomalous nucleotide sharing. The table comes from immuneACCESS by way of TCRdb, which keeps in-frame sequences with V and J called. Part of the clones is missing from these tables; in studies checked, under half for an unresolved V gene and the rest for unknown reasons. The DNA was the basis for D and trimming; V, J and clone size are from that table. The table for this sample lists approximately 170,000 clones; over 70% of them were counted only once. The ten largest make up 2.5% to 4% of the sample.

The material sequenced was PBMCs. The receptor's source is a woman aged 25-40 years in good health and CMV-seropositive.

The DNA sequence is as follows: TGTGCCAGCAGTGAAACAGGGGGCGGGAGGGAGACCCAGTACTTC. Its protein reads: CASSETGGGRETQYF. This receptor chain uses TRBV2 and TRBJ2-5; the D segment could be TRBD1, given 9 matching bases. Counted from cysteine to phenylalanine, this CDR3 has 15 amino acids. Only the CDR3 part of the read is kept: 45 bases, read in frame from the first base. Between the V and J ends, shortened by 2 bases and 5 bases respectively, the junction contains 15 bases. CDR1 and CDR2 were assigned from the germline V gene as SNHLY and FYNNEI.